This entry features one T cell receptor beta chain sequence. CDR1 MNHEY and CDR2 SVGAGI come from the germline V gene. V trimming: 7 bases; J trimming: 4 bases; junction bases outside the gene matches: 9. The CDR3 is 14 amino acids. These data come from a study of blood T cell repertoires in COVID-19. As for the study in general: The origin of the acute and convalescent COVID-19 samples was the United States, Italy and Spain. Sample material is recorded as cDNA or gDNA derived from T cells, B-cell-depleted T cells, or PBMCs.

Original methodology: Reference gene primer amplification gave nucleated cell count estimates. TCRdb's table, derived via immunoSEQ multiplex PCR, lists solely in-frame clones and lacks some. V, J and clone size were drawn from that table, and D and trimming were deduced from the DNA. The table includes 110,000 to 150,000 clones, 75% to 85% detected once. The material sequenced was peripheral blood. The rearrangement links TRBV6-5 to TRBJ2-7; 8 nucleotides match TRBD1. The clonotype comes from a man in his 60s with acute or convalescent COVID-19. CDR3 region: CASILTTGAYEQYF. DNA of the CDR3: TGTGCCAGCATTCTGACGACAGGGGCTTACGAGCAGTACTTC.